This T cell receptor (beta chain) was identified in a study of blood T cell repertoires in COVID-19. Study background: Acute and convalescent COVID-19 specimens originated in the United States, Italy and Spain. PBMCs, B-cell-depleted T cells, or T cells provided the cDNA or gDNA that made up the material.

In germline, CDR1 is SGHAT, CDR2 FQNNGV. The V and J ends lost 6 bases and 3 bases respectively, with 20 bases between them. The CDR3 contains 16 residues. Source study methods: Reference gene primer amplification yielded estimated nucleated cell counts. Repertoires were generated with immunoSEQ multiplex PCR, while TCRdb's copy carries only in-frame clones and drops some. V and J calls and clone size are given by that table; D and trimming were obtained from the DNA. The profile shows about 260,000 clones, about 89% of them singletons. This chain uses TRBV11-2 with TRBJ1-1, with D perhaps matching TRBD1 (6 bases). Sequenced: peripheral blood. This clonotype originated in a woman aged 35 to 49 who had recovered from COVID-19. CDR3 loop: CASSLASWKGDTEAFF. The CDR3 DNA is TGTGCCAGCAGTCTAGCCTCATGGAAGGGGGACACTGAAGCTTTCTTT.